Each of the 17 T cell receptor beta chains below was sequenced from the same sample in a study of technical replicates of blood from several donors. Clones were read by immunoSEQ multiplex PCR, and TCRdb kept only the in-frame ones, dropping some. The sample has 95,000 to 100,000 clones; over 95% are singletons. Specimen: T cells isolated from PBMCs. Receptors originate from a human donor in good health.

This clone was observed a single time. This chain connects TRBV7-9 to TRBJ2-1, with TRBD2 identical over 14 bases. In germline, CDR1 is SEHNR, CDR2 FQNEAQ (reference sequence). The CDR3 sequence is 17 residues long. V lost 4 bases and J lost 7; bases outside the gene matches: 9. The CDR3 loop reads CASSSMRLAGGRNEQFF. CDR3 DNA sequence: TGTGCCAGCAGCTCGATGAGACTAGCGGGGGGGCGGAATGAGCAGTTCTTC.

The chain recombines TRBV5-1 with TRBJ2-7; 8 bases map to TRBD2. The length of the CDR3 is 16 residues. In germline, CDR1 is SGHRS, CDR2 YFSETQ. V shed 5 bases and J 5 bases; nucleotides not matched to a gene: 15. Here the CDR3 reads CASRPPGLGLLHEQYF. The DNA for the CDR3 is TGCGCCAGCAGACCCCCGGGACTAGGTCTTTTACACGAGCAGTACTTC.

V is TRBV6-1 and J is TRBJ2-7; TRBD1 matches 7 bases. The CDR3 spans 14 residues. Germline trimming cut 5 bases from V and 2 bases from J; bases unmatched to any gene: 6. The germline V gene has CDR1 MNHNS and CDR2 SASEGT. In DNA form, the CDR3 reads TGTGCCAGCAGTAGATTGGGACAGACCTACGAGCAGTACTTC. Translating gives CASSRLGQTYEQYF.

The chain has TRBV29-1 and TRBJ2-7; 8 bases fit TRBD1. V was pared by 0 bases and J by 5 bases, with 6 bases of the junction left unmatched. CDR1 and CDR2 (germline): SQVTM, ANQGSEA. The CDR3 is made up of 14 amino acids. The CDR3 reads CSVEEPGQGNEQYF. The CDR3, as DNA: TGCAGCGTTGAAGAACCCGGACAGGGCAACGAGCAGTACTTC.

The chain couples TRBV4-1 to TRBJ2-4; D gene ambiguous. The germline V gene encodes CDR1 MGHRA and CDR2 YSYEKL. This CDR3 spans 15 amino acids. Trimming cost V 1 base and J 2 bases, with 9 bases left between them. CDR3 DNA sequence: TGCGCCAGCAGCCAAGGGGCCCCCTCCAAAAACATTCAGTACTTC. This gives the protein CASSQGAPSKNIQYF.

The chain recombines TRBV28 with TRBJ2-2, with TRBD1 matching 7 bases. V lost 5 bases to trimming and J lost 2 bases; unmatched junction nucleotides: 5. This CDR3 comprises 15 residues. Germline V gives CDR1 MDHEN, CDR2 SYDVKM. CDR3 nucleotide sequence: TGTGCCAGCAGTCTCGGGACAGAAAACACCGGGGAGCTGTTTTTT. It specifies CASSLGTENTGELFF. Filled out from reference TRBV28 and TRBJ2-2, the complete variable domain reads DVKVTQSSRYLVKRTGEKVFLECVQDMDHENMFWYRQDPGLGLRLIYFSYDVKMKEKGDIPEGYSVSREKKERFSLILESASTNQTSMYLCASSLGTENTGELFFGEGSRLTVL.

The CDR3 sequence: CASSERTQHDTEAFF. In nucleotides, the CDR3 is TGTGCCAGCAGTGAAAGGACACAGCACGACACTGAAGCTTTCTTT. This chain links TRBV6-1 with TRBJ1-1; D is possibly TRBD1 (5 bases). The CDR3 runs to 15 residues. V dropped 2 bases and J dropped 3 bases, with 13 bases sitting between them. Germline-derived CDR1 and CDR2 are MNHNS and SASEGT.

J is TRBJ1-1 and V is TRBV7-9, with TRBD1 matching over 7 bases. CDR1 SEHNR and CDR2 FQNEAQ come from the germline V gene (reference sequence). The J segment lost 4 bases and the V segment lost 1 base, leaving 6 bases of the junction unmatched. This CDR3 is 15 amino acids long. The CDR3: CASSLGAGGITEAFF. The CDR3 DNA reads TGTGCCAGCAGCTTAGGGGCAGGGGGGATCACTGAAGCTTTCTTT.

The chain links TRBV5-4 to TRBJ1-1; the D gene is possibly TRBD1 (5 bases). The CDR3 has 13 amino acids. V dropped 2 bases and J dropped 5 bases, with 10 bases sitting between them. Germline V lookup: CDR1 SGHNT, CDR2 YYREEE (reference sequence). The CDR3 protein is CASSFTSGTEAFF. In nucleotides, the CDR3 is TGTGCCAGCAGCTTTACTTCAGGGACTGAAGCTTTCTTT.

V is TRBV23-1 and J is TRBJ1-5; the D is unclear. Being an ORF, TRBV23-1 has a function that is uncertain. Trimming took off 8 bases at V and 1 base at J, with 9 bases between the two ends. The CDR3 covers 13 residues. The CDR3 protein is CASVSGSNQPQHF. DNA for the CDR3: TGCGCCAGCGTCTCGGGAAGCAATCAGCCCCAGCATTTT.

V gene TRBV5-4 combines with J gene TRBJ1-2, with a tentative D call TRBD1 (5 bases). From germline, CDR1 is SGHNT and CDR2 YYREEE (reference sequence). The length of the CDR3 is 15 residues. Trimming stripped 4 bases from V and 8 bases from J, with 21 bases between. CDR3 nucleotide sequence: TGTGCCAGCAGCCCCGCGGGACCCATAATCGGGGGCTACACCTTC. Translating it yields CASSPAGPIIGGYTF.

The chain uses TRBV5-8 and TRBJ2-7; D not resolved. CDR3 size: 12 residues. Germline lookup yields CDR1 SGHTS and CDR2 YDEGEE. V gave up 0 bases and J gave up 7 bases, with 8 bases separating them. CDR3 sequence (DNA): TGTGCCAGCAGCTTGGCGCGGTTGGAGCAGTACTTC. Translation: CASSLARLEQYF.

The chain employs TRBV7-9 and TRBJ1-6; 7 nucleotides agree with TRBD1. This CDR3 spans 17 amino acids. V lost 0 bases to trimming and J lost 4 bases; unmatched junction nucleotides: 6. Germline V gives CDR1 SEHNR, CDR2 FQNEAQ (reference sequence). CDR3 nucleotides: TGTGCCAGCAGCTTAGCAGGAATACAGGGGTATAATTCACCCCTCCACTTT. It translates to CASSLAGIQGYNSPLHF. The full variable domain, in which reference TRBV7-9 and TRBJ1-6 provide the parts outside the CDR3, is DTGVSQNPRHKITKRGQNVTFRCDPISEHNRLYWYRQTLGQGPEFLTYFQNEAQLEKSRLLSDRFSAERPKGSFSTLEIQRTEQGDSAMYLCASSLAGIQGYNSPLHFGNGTRLTVT.

This clone occurred once. The V and J genes are TRBV6-1 and TRBJ2-7, with 8 nucleotides matching TRBD1. The CDR3 spans 16 residues. CDR1 MNHNS and CDR2 SASEGT come from the germline V gene. V gave up 4 bases and J gave up 3 bases; unmatched junction bases: 11. The CDR3 reads CASSGGVAGGYYEQYF. CDR3 DNA sequence: TGTGCCAGCAGTGGGGGAGTGGCAGGGGGCTACTACGAGCAGTACTTC.

This sequence joins TRBV19 and TRBJ1-1, with a weak D call TRBD1 (5 bases). Germline-derived CDR1 and CDR2 are LNHDA and SQIVND (reference sequence). Trimming took 11 bases from V and 0 from J, leaving 7 bases between them. This CDR3 has 11 residues. This chain's CDR3 is CAPDMNTEAFF. The CDR3 nucleotides read TGTGCCCCGGACATGAACACTGAAGCTTTCTTT. Using reference TRBV19 and TRBJ1-1 for the parts outside the CDR3, the full variable domain is DGGITQSPKYLFRKEGQNVTLSCEQNLNHDAMYWYRQDPGQGLRLIYYSQIVNDFQKGDIAEGYSVSREKKESFPLTVTSAQKNPTAFYLCAPDMNTEAFFGQGTRLTVV.

The chain links TRBV11-3 to TRBJ2-3; weak D call: TRBD2 (5 bases). The CDR3 has 13 amino acids. Germline V lookup: CDR1 SGHNT, CDR2 YENEEA. Trimming left V 4 bases short and J 2 bases short, with 7 bases between. This CDR3 reads CASSSGTTDTQYF. CDR3 nucleotide sequence: TGTGCCAGCAGCTCGGGAACCACAGATACGCAGTATTTT.

Here the CDR3 reads CAISDPGTGIHEQYF. The CDR3 nucleotides read TGTGCCATCAGTGACCCCGGGACAGGGATCCACGAGCAGTACTTC. This chain joins TRBV10-3 and TRBJ2-7; 9 bases are shared with TRBD1. The CDR3 runs to 15 residues. In germline, CDR1 is ENHRY, CDR2 SYGVKD. Germline trimming cut 3 bases from V and 5 bases from J; bases unmatched to any gene: 8.